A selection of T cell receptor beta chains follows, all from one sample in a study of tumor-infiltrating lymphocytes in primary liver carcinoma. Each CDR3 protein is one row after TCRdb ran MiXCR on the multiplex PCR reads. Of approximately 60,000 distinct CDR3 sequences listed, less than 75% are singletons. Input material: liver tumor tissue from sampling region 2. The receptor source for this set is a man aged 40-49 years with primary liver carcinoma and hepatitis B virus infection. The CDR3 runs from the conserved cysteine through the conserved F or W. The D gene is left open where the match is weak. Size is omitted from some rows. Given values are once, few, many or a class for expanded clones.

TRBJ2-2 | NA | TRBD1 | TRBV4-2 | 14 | CASSTGDYIGELFF | TGTGCCAGCAGCACAGGGGATTACATCGGGGAGCTGTTTTTT
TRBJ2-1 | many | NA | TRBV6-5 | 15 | CASRPTQSSYNEQFF | TGTGCCAGCAGACCGACGCAGAGCTCCTACAATGAGCAGTTCTTC
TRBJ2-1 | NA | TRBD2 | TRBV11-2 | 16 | CTGSLELLAGMNEQFF | TGTACCGGCAGTTTAGAGCTCCTAGCGGGAATGAATGAGCAGTTCTTC
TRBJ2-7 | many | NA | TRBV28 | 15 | CASSLFNRASYEQYF | TGTGCCAGCAGTTTATTCAACAGGGCCTCCTACGAGCAGTACTTC
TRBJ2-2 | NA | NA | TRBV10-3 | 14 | CAIEELDDTGELFF | TGTGCCATCGAGGAGCTGGACGACACCGGGGAGCTGTTTTTT
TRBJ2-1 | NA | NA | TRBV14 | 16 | CASSQVQGWVVNEQFF | TGTGCCAGCAGCCAAGTTCAGGGTTGGGTCGTGAATGAGCAGTTCTTC
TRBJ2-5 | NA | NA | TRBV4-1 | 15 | CASSQDYPAPGTLYF | TGCGCCAGCAGCCAAGATTATCCGGCGCCCGGGACCCTGTACTTC
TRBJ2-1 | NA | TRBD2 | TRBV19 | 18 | CASSPAYWEREDYNEQFF | TGTGCCAGTAGCCCGGCCTACTGGGAGCGGGAGGATTACAATGAGCAGTTCTTC
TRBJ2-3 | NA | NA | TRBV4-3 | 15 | CTSSQGVVLAYTQYF | TGCACCAGCAGCCAAGGAGTCGTCTTAGCATATACGCAATATTTT
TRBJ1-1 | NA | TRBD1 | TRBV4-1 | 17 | CASTSTSTGVVIDEAFF | TGCGCCAGCACGTCTACTTCCACAGGGGTTGTGATTGATGAAGCTTTCTTT
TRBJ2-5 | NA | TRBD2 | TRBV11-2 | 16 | CTSSQTPGGRNETQYF | TGTACCAGCAGTCAAACTCCTGGCGGGAGGAATGAGACCCAGTACTTC
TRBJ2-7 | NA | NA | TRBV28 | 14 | CDSRGDLKLYEQYF | TGTGACAGCAGGGGGGACTTGAAACTCTATGAGCAGTACTTC
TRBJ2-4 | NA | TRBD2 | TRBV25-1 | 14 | CASSETSAKDIQYF | TGTGCCAGCAGTGAGACTAGCGCCAAAGACATTCAGTACTTC
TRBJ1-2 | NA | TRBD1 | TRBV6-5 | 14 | CASSYSWDSYGYTF | TGTGCCAGCAGTTACTCGTGGGACAGCTATGGCTACACCTTC
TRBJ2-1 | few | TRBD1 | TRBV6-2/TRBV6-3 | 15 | CASIEPGQGATEQFF | TGTGCCAGCATCGAACCGGGACAGGGGGCAACGGAGCAGTTCTTC
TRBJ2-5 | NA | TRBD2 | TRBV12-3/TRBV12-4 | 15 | CVSAETSGKKETQYF | TGTGTCAGCGCGGAGACTAGCGGGAAGAAAGAGACCCAGTACTTC
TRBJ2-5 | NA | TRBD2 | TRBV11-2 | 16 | CAYSQTPGGGKEIRYF | TGTGCCTACAGCCAAACTCCTGGCGGGGGGAAAGAGATCCGGTACTTC
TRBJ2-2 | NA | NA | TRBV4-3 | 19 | CASSPRSPTSGGSTGELFF | TGCGCCAGCAGCCCCCGAAGCCCGACAAGCGGCGGCTCCACCGGAGAGCTGTTTTTT
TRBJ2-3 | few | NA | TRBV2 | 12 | CASRGSTDTQYF | TGTGCCAGCAGGGGGAGCACAGATACGCAGTATTTT
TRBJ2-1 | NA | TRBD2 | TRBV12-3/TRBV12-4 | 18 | CANSLSILAGSIYNEQFF | TGTGCCAACAGTTTATCAATACTAGCGGGAAGCATTTACAATGAGCAGTTCTTC
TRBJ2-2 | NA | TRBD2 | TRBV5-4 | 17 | CASSLRLAGKDTGELFF | TGTGCCAGCAGCTTGCGGCTAGCGGGAAAGGACACCGGGGAGCTGTTTTTT
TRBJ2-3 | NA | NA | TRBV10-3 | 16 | CAIWHTSRASSDTQYF | TGTGCCATCTGGCACACTAGCAGGGCTAGCTCAGATACGCAGTATTTT
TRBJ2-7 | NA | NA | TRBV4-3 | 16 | CASSQGGVSGAYEHYF | TGCGCCAGCAGCCAAGGTGGAGTTAGCGGAGCCTACGAGCATTATTTC
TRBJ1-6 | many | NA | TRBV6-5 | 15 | CASSYSWDHYSPLHF | TGTGCCAGCAGTTACTCATGGGACCACTATTCACCCCTCCACTTT
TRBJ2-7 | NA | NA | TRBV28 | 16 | CASSLNSPNGTYEQYF | TGTGCCAGCAGTTTAAACTCCCCCAACGGGACCTACGAGCAGTACTTC
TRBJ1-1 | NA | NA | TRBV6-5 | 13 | CTSSGQFNTEAFF | TGTACCAGCAGCGGACAGTTCAACACTGAAGCTTTCTTT
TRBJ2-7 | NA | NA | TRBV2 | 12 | CASSPARYEQYF | TGTGCCAGCAGTCCAGCCAGGTACGAGCAGTACTTC
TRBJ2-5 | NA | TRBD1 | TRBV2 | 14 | CASSDRGSQETQYF | TGTGCCAGCAGCGACAGGGGGTCCCAAGAGACCCAGTACTTC
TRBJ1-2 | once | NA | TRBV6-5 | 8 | CTSRDYTF | TGTACCAGCAGGGACTACACCTTC
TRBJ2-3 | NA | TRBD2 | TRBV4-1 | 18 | CAGSQTIALAGVIDTKYF | TGCGCCGGCAGCCAGACCATTGCCCTAGCGGGAGTCATCGATACGAAGTATTTT
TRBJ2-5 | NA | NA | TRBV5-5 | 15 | CASSLIPSAQETQYF | TGCGCCAGCAGCTTGATTCCGAGTGCCCAGGAGACCCAGTACTTC
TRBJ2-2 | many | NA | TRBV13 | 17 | CASSTDYGGMNTGELLF | TGTGCCAGCAGCACGGACTATGGGGGGATGAACACCGGGGAGCTGTTGTTT
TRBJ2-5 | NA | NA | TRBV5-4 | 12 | CANSFSSRTHYF | TGTGCCAACAGCTTCTCGTCCCGGACTCACTACTTC